The 15 T cell receptor beta chains in this list originate from one sample, sequenced in a study of cytomegalovirus exposure and HLA in healthy donors. PCR used 60 Vbeta primers and 13 Jbeta primers. Assay: immunoSEQ multiplex PCR; the TCRdb copy retains only in-frame clones and omits some. The sample includes 57,000 or so clones, approximately 70% of them seen just once. What was sequenced was PBMCs. These receptors all come from a woman in her fifties or sixties in good health and CMV-seropositive.

The V call is TRBV7-8, the J call TRBJ1-1, with D tentatively TRBD1 (5 bases). Germline V gene data show CDR1 as SGHVS and CDR2 as FQNEAQ. The CDR3 totals 14 residues. V lost 3 bases to trimming and J lost 1 base, with 9 bases between them. For the CDR3, the DNA is TGTGCCAGCAGCTTGACAGATTCGAACACTGAAGCTTTCTTT. It encodes CASSLTDSNTEAFF.

The genes are TRBV5-1 and TRBJ1-1, with TRBD1 identical over 7 bases. The CDR3 totals 14 residues. With 7 bases clipped from V and 2 bases from J, the junction kept 8 bases outside the gene matches. The germline CDR1 and CDR2 sequences are SGHRS and YFSETQ. The CDR3 nucleotides read TGCGCCAGCGTTAGAGGGACAGCTAACACTGAAGCTTTCTTT. Amino acids: CASVRGTANTEAFF.

V is TRBV18 and J is TRBJ1-4; maybe TRBD1 (5 bases). V was pared by 0 bases and J by 8 bases, with 13 bases between. The CDR3 has 15 amino acids. In germline, CDR1 is KGHSH, CDR2 LQKENI. This CDR3 is CASSPPGDRREKLFF. In DNA form, the CDR3 reads TGTGCCAGCTCACCACCAGGAGACAGACGGGAAAAACTGTTTTTT.

V gene TRBV7-9 combines with J gene TRBJ2-7; no firm D call. CDR1 and CDR2 from the germline V gene are SEHNR and FQNEAQ (reference sequence). The CDR3 is 13 amino acids. Between the trimmed V and J ends, which lost 1 base and 3 bases, there was a span of 7 bases. DNA of the CDR3: TGTGCCAGCAGCTTAGGAGTAAACTACGAGCAGTACTTC. Its protein is CASSLGVNYEQYF.

The chain is built from TRBV7-2 and TRBJ1-4, with 7 bases matching TRBD1. Germline CDR1 and CDR2: SGHTA and FQGNSA. Unmatched junction bases numbered 7, after V lost 7 bases and J lost 2 bases. This CDR3 spans 15 amino acids. Written as DNA, the CDR3 is TGTGCCAGCAAGGAGGGGGCGCTTACTAATGAAAAACTGTTTTTT. This gives the protein CASKEGALTNEKLFF.

This clone was recorded at least ten times. This chain links TRBV4-2 with TRBJ1-1, with D uncertain. CDR1 and CDR2 (germline): LGHNA, YNFKEQ. V shed 4 bases and J shed 3 bases, with 21 bases lying between them. The CDR3 totals 17 residues. The CDR3 protein is CASSPEGFGKAYTEAFF. CDR3 coding DNA: TGTGCCAGCAGCCCGGAGGGTTTCGGGAAAGCTTACACTGAAGCTTTCTTT.

The V call is TRBV4-3, the J call TRBJ2-7; 7 bases line up with TRBD1. The V and J ends lost 0 bases and 5 bases, in that order; junction bases with no gene match: 7. This CDR3 has 15 residues. CDR1 LGHNA and CDR2 YSLEER come from the germline V gene. CDR3 sequence reads: CASSQDHRGGDEQYF. The CDR3 nucleotides are TGCGCCAGCAGCCAAGATCACAGGGGCGGCGACGAGCAGTACTTC.

The count of this clone is one. The chain combines TRBV25-1 with TRBJ2-2, with a possible D match to TRBD1 (6 bases). The germline V gene has CDR1 MGHDK and CDR2 SYGVNS. V lost 11 bases, J lost 2 bases, and 15 bases lay in between. CDR3 size: 14 residues. This CDR3 is CAGNGTPNTGELFF. The CDR3 nucleotides read TGTGCCGGTAACGGGACACCTAACACCGGGGAGCTGTTTTTT.

This clone was counted a single time. This chain joins TRBV27 and TRBJ2-5; TRBD1 aligns across 10 bases. The J call is uncertain, as TRBJ2-7 better fits the DNA end. CDR1 and CDR2 from the germline V gene are MNHEY and SMNVEV (reference sequence). The CDR3 extends over 16 amino acids. CDR3 DNA sequence: TGTGCCAGCAGTTTCGAAATTTCCGGGACAGGGGACGAGCAGTACTTC. Amino acids: CASSFEISGTGDEQYF.

The table lists this clone with a count of one. The chain is built from TRBV7-3 and TRBJ1-2; 7 positions agree with TRBD1. Germline-derived CDR1 and CDR2 are SGHTA and FQGTGA. V was pared by 4 bases and J by 8 bases, with 13 bases of the junction left unmatched. The CDR3 extends over 15 amino acids. CDR3 sequence: CASSSRQGSVWGYTF. In DNA form, the CDR3 reads TGTGCCAGCAGCTCCCGACAGGGCTCGGTGTGGGGCTACACCTTC.

V gene TRBV2 combines with J gene TRBJ1-2; D unresolved. Germline loops: CDR1 SNHLY, CDR2 FYNNEI. The CDR3 has 12 amino acids. V was shortened by 7 bases and J by 0 bases, with 6 bases between the two germline ends. The CDR3 is CASNIANYGYTF. The DNA for the CDR3 is TGTGCCAGCAATATAGCTAACTATGGCTACACCTTC.

The V gene is TRBV29-1, the J gene TRBJ1-1, with D uncertain. V was clipped by 0 bases and J by 10 bases, with 12 bases between them. The V gene's germline CDR1 is SQVTM and CDR2 ANQGSEA. The CDR3 runs to 12 residues. CDR3 nucleotide sequence: TGCAGCGTTGAAGACACAGTGAAAGGAGCTTTCTTT. Encoded protein: CSVEDTVKGAFF.

The J gene is TRBJ1-1, the V gene TRBV7-9; the match to TRBD1 covers 8 bases. The CDR3 is 15 residues long. Germline trimming cut 4 bases from V and 5 bases from J; bases unmatched to any gene: 9. Germline CDR1 reads SEHNR; CDR2 reads FQNEAQ (reference sequence). CDR3 residues: CASSSYRGYSTEAFF. DNA for the CDR3: TGTGCCAGCAGCTCTTACAGGGGGTACAGTACTGAAGCTTTCTTT.

This clone was found a few times. The chain employs TRBV9 and TRBJ2-2; TRBD2 matches 7 bases. This CDR3 spans 16 amino acids. J was trimmed by 4 bases and V by 0 bases; bases with no gene match: 6. The germline gives CDR1 SGDLS, CDR2 YYNGEE. The chain's CDR3 is CASSVGGGEGTGELFF. The CDR3 DNA is TGTGCCAGCAGCGTAGGTGGAGGGGAGGGCACCGGGGAGCTGTTTTTT.

This clone turned up a few times. The V gene is TRBV2, the J gene TRBJ2-1, with D perhaps TRBD2 (6 bases). Trimming removed 6 bases at V and 5 bases at J, with 14 bases between. Germline CDR1 is SNHLY and CDR2 is FYNNEI. This CDR3 has 14 amino acids. The CDR3 DNA sequence: TGTGCCAGCAGGAATAGCGGTGACCACAATGAGCAGTTCTTC. This sequence encodes CASRNSGDHNEQFF.